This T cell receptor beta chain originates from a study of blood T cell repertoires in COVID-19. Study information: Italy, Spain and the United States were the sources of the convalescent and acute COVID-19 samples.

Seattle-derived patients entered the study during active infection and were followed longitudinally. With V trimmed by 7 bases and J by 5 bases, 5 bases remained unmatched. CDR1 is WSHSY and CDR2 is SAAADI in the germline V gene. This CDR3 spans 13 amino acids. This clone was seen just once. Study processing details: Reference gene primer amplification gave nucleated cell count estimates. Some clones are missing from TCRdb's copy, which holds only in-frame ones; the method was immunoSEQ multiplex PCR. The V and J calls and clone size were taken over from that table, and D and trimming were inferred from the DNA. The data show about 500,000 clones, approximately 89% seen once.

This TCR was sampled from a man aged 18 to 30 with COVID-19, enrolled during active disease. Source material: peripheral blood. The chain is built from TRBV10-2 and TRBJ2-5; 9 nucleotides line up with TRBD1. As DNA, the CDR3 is TGCGCCAGCACGGGACAGGGTTATGAGACCCAGTACTTC. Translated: CASTGQGYETQYF.